The 32 T cell receptor beta chains below all came from one sample that was sequenced in a study of tumor-infiltrating lymphocytes in localized non-small cell lung cancer. TCRdb keeps only in-frame clones here, not all; method: immunoSEQ multiplex PCR. The repertoire holds approximately 6,200 clones, 55% to 85% seen once, with roughly 13% in the top ten. Sequencing used lung tumor tissue. The receptors here all came from a human donor with non-small cell lung cancer.

The gene calls are TRBV29-1 and TRBJ1-3; no clear D. In germline, CDR1 is SQVTM, CDR2 ANQGSEA. This CDR3 has 14 residues. The ends were cut back, 3 bases at V and 0 bases at J, with 9 bases in the middle. CDR3 coding DNA: TGCAGCGTTGAGGAGAGTTACTCTGGAAACACCATATATTTT. It is translated as CSVEESYSGNTIYF.

Only one count was recorded for this clone. The chain carries TRBV7-2 and TRBJ2-5, with 7 nucleotides matching TRBD2. CDR1 is SGHTA, CDR2 FQGNSA, per germline. V trimming: 5 bases; J trimming: 3 bases; junction bases outside the gene matches: 3. CDR3 size: 13 residues. In nucleotides, the CDR3 is TGTGCCAGCAGCAGAACTAGCGAAGAGACCCAGTACTTC. Protein sequence: CASSRTSEETQYF.

V usage is TRBV5-1 and J usage is TRBJ1-1, with 8 nucleotides matching TRBD1. With V trimmed by 4 bases and J by 4 bases, 3 bases remained unmatched. CDR3 length equals 13 residues. Germline loops: CDR1 SGHRS, CDR2 YFSETQ. The CDR3 DNA follows: TGCGCCAGCAGCCGGGACAGGTCCACTGAAGCTTTCTTT. Protein product: CASSRDRSTEAFF.

This rearrangement joins TRBV7-9 to TRBJ2-5; a possible D gene is TRBD2 (5 bases). The V gene lost 3 bases and the J gene lost 5 bases, with 10 bases spanning the gap. The CDR3 is made up of 13 amino acids. Germline V gives CDR1 SEHNR, CDR2 FQNEAQ (reference sequence). CDR3 in DNA: TGTGCCAGCAGCTTTCCTAGAGGGGAGACCCAGTACTTC. This encodes CASSFPRGETQYF. Drawing the rest from reference TRBV7-9 and TRBJ2-5, the complete variable domain is DTGVSQNPRHKITKRGQNVTFRCDPISEHNRLYWYRQTLGQGPEFLTYFQNEAQLEKSRLLSDRFSAERPKGSFSTLEIQRTEQGDSAMYLCASSFPRGETQYFGPGTRLLVL.

The rearrangement links TRBV7-9 to TRBJ1-1; weak D call: TRBD1 (5 bases). The CDR3 has 14 amino acids. The germline V gene has CDR1 SEHNR and CDR2 FQNEAQ (reference sequence). Trimming removed 5 bases from V and 11 bases from J, with 21 bases in between. The CDR3 DNA follows: TGTGCCAGCAGCCACCCGACGACAGTCCTGACTGCTTTCTTT. As protein: CASSHPTTVLTAFF.

This clone is classed as large. V gene TRBV28 combines with J gene TRBJ2-7; the D gene is possibly TRBD1 (6 bases). The length of the CDR3 is 14 residues. V gave up 6 bases and J gave up 5 bases, with 17 bases separating them. The germline V gene encodes CDR1 MDHEN and CDR2 SYDVKM. The CDR3 DNA is TGTGCCAGCAGGACAGGTTTTGGTCTGGACGAGCAGTACTTC. Translated: CASRTGFGLDEQYF.

This chain joins TRBV7-2 and TRBJ2-3; D possibly uses TRBD1 or TRBD2 (5 bases each). With 4 bases removed from V and 6 bases from J, the gap between germline ends came to 8 bases. CDR1 is SGHTA, CDR2 FQGNSA, per germline. The CDR3 totals 12 residues. Here the CDR3 reads CASSSGADTQYF. The CDR3 DNA is TGTGCCAGCAGCTCCGGGGCGGATACGCAGTATTTT. The full variable domain, its missing parts supplied by reference TRBV7-2 and TRBJ2-3, is GAGVSQSPSNKVTEKGKDVELRCDPISGHTALYWYRQSLGQGLEFLIYFQGNSAPDKSGLPSDRFSAERTGGSVSTLTIQRTQQEDSAVYLCASSSGADTQYFGPGTRLTVL.

The chain carries TRBV11-2 and TRBJ2-7; 11 nucleotides line up with TRBD2. Trimming at V came to 4 bases and at J to 7 bases, leaving 9 bases not matched to a gene. Germline-derived CDR1 and CDR2 are SGHAT and FQNNGV. The CDR3 extends over 15 amino acids. CDR3 amino acids: CASSSSGLAALEQYF. CDR3 sequence (DNA): TGTGCCAGCAGCTCTTCGGGACTAGCGGCTTTGGAGCAGTACTTC.

V gene TRBV30 combines with J gene TRBJ1-4; D is uncertain. The CDR3 length is 15 residues. CDR1 and CDR2 from the germline V gene are GTSNPN and SVGIG (reference sequence). The V gene lost 3 bases and the J gene lost 7 bases, with 18 bases spanning the gap. The CDR3 DNA reads as TGTGCCTGGAGCCCCCTCTCCACACGGGGTGAAAAACTGTTTTTT. Protein sequence: CAWSPLSTRGEKLFF.

This clone turned up a few times. The gene calls are TRBV6-5 and TRBJ2-6; the D is unclear. CDR3 length: 15 residues. Trimming pared 6 bases from V and 0 bases from J, leaving 9 bases between. Germline CDR1 and CDR2: MNHEY and SVGAGI. The CDR3 is CASSPRSSGANVLTF. The CDR3 nucleotides are TGTGCCAGCAGCCCGAGGAGCTCTGGGGCCAACGTCCTGACTTTC.

The rearrangement uses TRBV7-2 and TRBJ2-7, with TRBD2 matching over 9 bases. V trimming: 4 bases; J trimming: 0 bases; junction bases outside the gene matches: 4. Germline V CDR1 and CDR2: SGHTA, FQGNSA. The CDR3 contains 15 residues. The chain's CDR3 is CASSSMTSGSYEQYF. The CDR3 nucleotides read TGTGCCAGCAGCTCGATGACTAGCGGCTCCTACGAGCAGTACTTC.

The CDR3 loop reads CSIQGGGGTEAFF. CDR3 sequence (DNA): TGCAGCATCCAGGGCGGTGGGGGCACTGAAGCTTTCTTT. V usage is TRBV29-1 and J usage is TRBJ1-1; weak D call: TRBD1 (5 bases). Germline V lookup: CDR1 SQVTM, CDR2 ANQGSEA. This CDR3 spans 13 amino acids. V dropped 8 bases and J dropped 4 bases, with 17 bases sitting between them.

The rearrangement joins TRBV5-1 to TRBJ2-2, with D unresolved. Germline V gene sequence: CDR1 SGHRS, CDR2 YFSETQ. This CDR3 is built from 13 residues. V gave up 4 bases and J gave up 4 bases, with 8 bases separating them. CDR3 DNA sequence: TGCGCCAGCAGCATAGGGCCCACCGGGGAGCTGTTTTTT. As protein: CASSIGPTGELFF.

The gene calls are TRBV5-5 and TRBJ2-6, with unresolved D. V shed 0 bases and J shed 1 base, with 14 bases lying between them. The length of the CDR3 is 18 residues. Germline values: CDR1 SGHKS, CDR2 YYEKEE (reference sequence). The DNA for the CDR3 is TGTGCCAGCAGCTTGGTCGCCCAGCTTCCTTCTGGGGCCAACGTCCTGACTTTC. Its translation: CASSLVAQLPSGANVLTF.

In its sample, this clone was seen a few times. The V and J genes are TRBV4-1 and TRBJ1-1; D is unclear. CDR1 is MGHRA, CDR2 YSYEKL, per germline. The V end lost 4 bases, the J end lost 6 bases, and 15 bases lay between the germline ends. This CDR3 has 14 residues. The CDR3, as DNA: TGCGCCAGCAGCCTAAAGTCAGGCAGCGCTGAAGCTTTCTTT. This gives the protein CASSLKSGSAEAFF.

This chain links TRBV9 with TRBJ2-1; TRBD2 agrees at 8 bases. Germline-derived CDR1 and CDR2 are SGDLS and YYNGEE. CDR3 size: 17 residues. Trimming removed 0 bases from V and 5 bases from J; junction bases left unmatched: 10. Written as DNA, the CDR3 is TGTGCCAGCAGCGTAGCCGGTCGGCGGGGGGAGAACAATGAGCAGTTCTTC. Translating it yields CASSVAGRRGENNEQFF.

The chain joins TRBV7-2 to TRBJ1-2; TRBD1 is a possible D gene (5 bases). The CDR3 totals 14 residues. Germline CDR1 SGHTA, CDR2 FQGNSA. Trimming removed 5 bases at V and 7 bases at J, with 17 bases between. Here the CDR3 DNA reads TGTGCCAGCAGCGCCCTATTCGGGGGGAGTGGCTACACCTTC. This sequence encodes CASSALFGGSGYTF.

This sequence joins TRBV6-6 and TRBJ1-4, with no clear D. Looked up from germline, CDR1 is MNHNY and CDR2 is SVGAGI (reference sequence). This CDR3 region has 12 residues. V was pared by 5 bases and J by 3 bases, with 4 bases between. CDR3 nucleotide sequence: TGTGCCAGCAGTCTTTCTAATGAAAAACTGTTTTTT. This translates into CASSLSNEKLFF.

The chain couples TRBV27 to TRBJ2-6, with D hard to call. Germline-derived CDR1 and CDR2 are MNHEY and SMNVEV (reference sequence). CDR3 length: 15 amino acids. V was trimmed by 4 bases and J by 4 bases, leaving 11 bases between them. The CDR3 here is CASSSLGSGANVLTF. CDR3 nucleotides: TGTGCCAGCAGTTCCCTGGGAAGCGGGGCCAACGTCCTGACTTTC.

The chain carries TRBV28 and TRBJ1-2, with TRBD1 identical over 9 bases. The CDR3 runs to 17 residues. Germline V gene data show CDR1 as MDHEN and CDR2 as SYDVKM. After removal of 2 bases from V and 4 bases from J, the junction contained 11 bases not matched to a gene. The CDR3 DNA reads TGTGCCAGCAGTTTAATATCCGGGACAGGGTATGTCTATGGCTACACCTTC. Its protein product is CASSLISGTGYVYGYTF.

V gene TRBV25-1 combines with J gene TRBJ2-7; 8 nucleotides line up with TRBD2. With 2 bases clipped from V and 9 bases from J, the junction kept 9 bases outside the gene matches. The CDR3 contains 14 residues. The germline gives CDR1 MGHDK, CDR2 SYGVNS. The CDR3 loop reads CASSERLAGEWQYF. CDR3 coding DNA: TGTGCCAGCAGTGAACGCCTAGCGGGTGAATGGCAGTACTTC.

The chain couples TRBV27 to TRBJ2-2; D is ambiguous. The V gene's germline CDR1 is MNHEY and CDR2 SMNVEV (reference sequence). The V end lost 3 bases, the J end lost 0 bases, and 5 bases lay between the germline ends. The CDR3 has 14 amino acids. CDR3 DNA sequence: TGTGCCAGCAGTTTGGAAGCGAACACCGGGGAGCTGTTTTTT. Protein: CASSLEANTGELFF.

This chain uses TRBV2 with TRBJ1-1; no clear D. From germline, CDR1 is SNHLY and CDR2 FYNNEI. CDR3 length: 13 residues. V gave up 5 bases and J gave up 5 bases, with 12 bases separating them. The CDR3 sequence is CASSRSRGTEAFF. Here the CDR3 DNA reads TGTGCCAGCAGTAGATCCAGAGGGACTGAAGCTTTCTTT.

This clone has only a few counts. The genes are TRBV7-2 and TRBJ1-5; D might be TRBD1 (5 bases). The CDR3 extends over 16 amino acids. The V end lost 5 bases, the J end lost 0 bases, and 14 bases lay between the germline ends. Germline CDR1 and CDR2: SGHTA and FQGNSA. The CDR3 loop is CASSRQSQNSNQPQHF. The CDR3 region has the DNA TGTGCCAGCAGCCGACAGTCCCAAAATAGCAATCAGCCCCAGCATTTT.

The V and J genes are TRBV28 and TRBJ1-2; no definite D call. The germline CDR1 and CDR2 sequences are MDHEN and SYDVKM. Trimming stripped 2 bases from V and 4 bases from J, with 11 bases between. The CDR3 spans 14 residues. The CDR3 reads CASSLRGGPYGYTF. In nucleotides, the CDR3 is TGTGCCAGCAGTTTACGGGGAGGGCCCTATGGCTACACCTTC.

A single count supports this clone. This chain links TRBV7-9 with TRBJ2-7; TRBD1 aligns across 9 bases. The V gene's germline CDR1 is SEHNR and CDR2 FQNEAQ (reference sequence). The CDR3 runs 15 residues. J was trimmed by 2 bases and V by 9 bases; bases with no gene match: 11. CDR3 sequence: CASSRDRESTYEQYV. CDR3 in DNA: TGTGCCAGTTCTAGGGACAGGGAATCTACCTACGAGCAGTACGTC.

This clone was counted between two and nine times. The chain links TRBV11-2 to TRBJ1-5, with D tentatively TRBD1 (5 bases). This CDR3 has 15 residues. Germline V gene sequence: CDR1 SGHAT, CDR2 FQNNGV. Trimming left V 1 base short and J 0 bases short, with 7 bases between. This chain's CDR3 is CASSLGGASNQPQHF. The CDR3 DNA is TGTGCCAGCAGCTTAGGCGGGGCTAGCAATCAGCCCCAGCATTTT.

This clone appeared once. The chain carries TRBV5-1 and TRBJ2-1, with 8 bases that match TRBD1. Per the germline V gene, CDR1 is SGHRS and CDR2 is YFSETQ. V lost 5 bases to trimming and J lost 9 bases; unmatched junction nucleotides: 10. This CDR3 region has 14 residues. CDR3 nucleotide sequence: TGCGCCAGCAGTTCCCGCAGGGGGCGAGGTGAGCAGTTCTTC. Its translation: CASSSRRGRGEQFF.

The CDR3 region has the DNA TGTGCCAGCAGCACGGGGGGGCAGAACTTCCTTAACGAGCAGTACGTC. This codes for CASSTGGQNFLNEQYV. The chain is built from TRBV9 and TRBJ2-7, with 8 positions matching TRBD2. J was trimmed by 5 bases and V by 4 bases; bases with no gene match: 14. Per germline, CDR1 SGDLS and CDR2 YYNGEE. This CDR3 has 16 amino acids.

This clone was observed a single time. This chain uses TRBV7-9 with TRBJ2-1, with 9 bases fitting TRBD2. V lost 6 bases and J lost 3; bases outside the gene matches: 6. Germline CDR1 and CDR2: SEHNR and FQNEAQ (reference sequence). This CDR3 spans 15 amino acids. DNA of the CDR3: TGTGCCAGCAGTCCTCTAGCGGGAAGCTACAATGAGCAGTTCTTC. It yields the protein CASSPLAGSYNEQFF.

A note on this clone: A junction boundary mismatches the germline segment, possibly from a read error. The rearrangement uses TRBV7-7 and TRBJ2-5; 10 nucleotides agree with TRBD1. Germline-derived CDR1 and CDR2 are SSHAT and FNYEAQ (reference sequence). The CDR3 loop spans 14 amino acids. The CDR3 DNA reads as TGTGCTAGCAGCGCGACAGGGGGCGAGGAGACCCAGTACTTC. It specifies CASSATGGEETQYF.

This clone was recorded once. The chain is built from TRBV5-5 and TRBJ1-1; 9 bases are shared with TRBD1. Trimming at V came to 4 bases and at J to 4 bases, leaving 8 bases not matched to a gene. This CDR3 has 15 amino acids. Germline V lookup: CDR1 SGHKS, CDR2 YYEKEE (reference sequence). The CDR3, as DNA: TGTGCCAGCAGCGTGCCGGGACAGGGCAGCACTGAAGCTTTCTTT. Protein product: CASSVPGQGSTEAFF.